This TCR beta chain was documented in a study of cytomegalovirus exposure and HLA in healthy donors. This table comes from immunoSEQ multiplex PCR, and its TCRdb copy is limited to in-frame clones, with some not included. The table includes under 200,000 clones, less than 95% detected once. V gave up 5 bases and J gave up 9 bases, with 25 bases separating them. In germline, CDR1 is KGHSH, CDR2 LQKENI. The CDR3 spans 16 residues. The source of this sequence is a woman aged 18 to 35 in good health and CMV-seropositive. The chain joins TRBV18 to TRBJ1-1; possibly TRBD1 for D (5 bases). Sequenced input: PBMCs. This chain's CDR3 is CASSDLTEQAPYQAFF. The CDR3 DNA sequence: TGTGCCAGCTCAGACCTGACAGAACAGGCCCCGTACCAAGCTTTCTTT.